Listed below are T cell receptor beta chains from one sample, sequenced in a study of shared clonotypes between healthy human individuals. The method was immunoSEQ multiplex PCR; TCRdb's version includes in-frame clones alone and lacks a portion of them. The top ten clones hold 0.95% to 1.5% of a sample with 1.5 million to 2.5 million clones, about 95% of them seen once. The sequenced sample was naive CD8+ T cells sorted from blood. These TCRs come from a man aged 18 to 29 in good health. CDR3s include the opening cysteine and the closing phenylalanine or tryptophan. D genes are given only for firm matches. Clone size is stated in some rows and not others, as once, few, many or a class when expanded.

TRBV2,15,.,TRBJ1-1,.,TGTGCCAGCAGTGAAGAGGAACAGATGAACACTGAAGCTTTCTTT,CASSEEEQMNTEAFF
TRBV29-1,12,.,TRBJ2-7,.,TGCAGCGTTCTTAATATCGGCTACGAGCAGTACTTC,CSVLNIGYEQYF
TRBV9,14,.,TRBJ2-7,.,TGTGCCAGCAGCGTAGGGGGGTTGGGCTACGAGCAGTACTTC,CASSVGGLGYEQYF
TRBV7-2,15,.,TRBJ1-1,.,TGTGCCAGCAGCTTATGGGCGGGAGATAACACTGAAGCTTTCTTT,CASSLWAGDNTEAFF
TRBV7-9,14,.,TRBJ1-1,.,TGTGCCAGCAGCTTAAGGGGGGTGTACACTGAAGCTTTCTTT,CASSLRGVYTEAFF
TRBV30,13,TRBD1,TRBJ1-2,.,TGTGCCTGGAGTGTTTGGGACAGCTATGGCTACACCTTC,CAWSVWDSYGYTF
TRBV15,16,TRBD2,TRBJ2-4,.,TGTGCCACCAGCAGGATAGCGGGATCGACCAAAAACATTCAGTACTTC,CATSRIAGSTKNIQYF
TRBV7-8,19,.,TRBJ1-1,.,TGTGCCAGCAGCTTAGCGAAGGACAGAAGGTCCCCCACAGCCCCTGAAGCTTTCTTT,CASSLAKDRRSPTAPEAFF
TRBV2,14,.,TRBJ1-4,.,TGTGCCAGCAGTGAAGAACAGGGTGGAGAAAAACTGTTTTTT,CASSEEQGGEKLFF
TRBV27,17,TRBD1,TRBJ1-6,.,TGTGCCAGCAGTCCCGACCCCCGGACAGGCTTTAATTCACCCCTCCACTTT,CASSPDPRTGFNSPLHF
TRBV7-8,15,TRBD2,TRBJ2-1,.,TGTGCCAGCAGCTTAGTGGGGACTAGCGGGATTGAGCAGTTCTTC,CASSLVGTSGIEQFF
TRBV5-1,14,TRBD1,TRBJ1-2,once,TGCGCCAGCAGCTTGTTTGAGGGGGCCTATGGCTACACCTTC,CASSLFEGAYGYTF
TRBV27,15,TRBD2,TRBJ2-1,once,TGTGCCAGCAGTTTAGGCGCGGGAGGTATAAATGAGCAGTTCTTC,CASSLGAGGINEQFF
TRBV27,14,TRBD1,TRBJ1-5,once,TGTGCCAGCAGTCAAGGGACAGGGCATCAGCCCCAGCATTTT,CASSQGTGHQPQHF
TRBV6-5,14,.,TRBJ1-1,.,TGTGCCAGCAGTTACTCTGAGGGTTCCACTGAAGCTTTCTTT,CASSYSEGSTEAFF
TRBV29-1,14,.,TRBJ1-1,.,TGCAGCGTCCTTCCTTTAGACAGGAACACTGAAGCTTTCTTT,CSVLPLDRNTEAFF
TRBV28,12,.,TRBJ2-7,.,TGTGCCAGCAGGCCGACAAACTACGAGCAGTACTTC,CASRPTNYEQYF
TRBV27,14,.,TRBJ2-7,.,TGTGCCAGCAGCGCAATAGACAGTACCCACGAGCAGTACTTC,CASSAIDSTHEQYF
TRBV7-9,13,.,TRBJ2-3,.,TGTGCCAGCAGCCCCTCGGGAACAGATACGCAGTATTTT,CASSPSGTDTQYF
TRBV27,14,.,TRBJ2-7,.,TGTGCCAGCAGTTTCTTGGGGGCAGACGACGAGCAGTACTTC,CASSFLGADDEQYF
TRBV11-2,14,.,TRBJ1-2,.,TGTGCCAGCAGCTTAGAACTTCTCGGCTATGGCTACACCTTC,CASSLELLGYGYTF
TRBV28,12,.,TRBJ2-1,.,TGTGCCAGCAGTTTAACCACCAATGAGCAGTTCTTC,CASSLTTNEQFF
TRBV5-6,17,TRBD1,TRBJ1-2,.,TGTGCCAGCAGCTTGGGTTGGACAGGGGGCCCTAACTATGGCTACACCTTC,CASSLGWTGGPNYGYTF
TRBV2,17,TRBD2,TRBJ2-3,.,TGTGCCAGCAGTGAAGATCTGACTAGCGGGATCACAGATACGCAGTATTTT,CASSEDLTSGITDTQYF
TRBV7-6,14,.,TRBJ1-1,.,TGTGCCAGCAGCTTAAATCCTGAGGTCACTGAAGCTTTCTTT,CASSLNPEVTEAFF
TRBV7-6,15,.,TRBJ2-5,.,TGTGCCAGCAGCCCAACGGGGTGGGACCAAGAGACCCAGTACTTC,CASSPTGWDQETQYF
TRBV5-6,14,.,TRBJ1-5,.,TGTGCCAGCAGCCATGCGACGGGGGATCAGCCCCAGCATTTT,CASSHATGDQPQHF
TRBV7-8,15,.,TRBJ1-6,.,TGTGCCAGCAGCTTAGAGGGGGGAGGAAGCTCACCCCTCCACTTT,CASSLEGGGSSPLHF
TRBV7-3,15,.,TRBJ2-7,.,TGTGCCAGCAGCCCCGGGGAGGTCCCCTCCTACGAGCAGTACTTC,CASSPGEVPSYEQYF
TRBV29-1,13,.,TRBJ2-3,.,TGCAGCGTTCACGGGGGTCCCGCAGATACGCAGTATTTT,CSVHGGPADTQYF
TRBV14,15,TRBD1,TRBJ1-2,.,TGTGCCAGCAGCAAGACAGGGGGCGCGGACTATGGCTACACCTTC,CASSKTGGADYGYTF
TRBV5-4,13,.,TRBJ2-1,.,TGTGCCAGCAGCTTGGCTGAGAACAATGAGCAGTTCTTC,CASSLAENNEQFF
TRBV27,14,.,TRBJ1-2,.,TGTGCCAGCAGTTTATTCCGGGGGGCGGAAGGCTACACCTTC,CASSLFRGAEGYTF
TRBV5-1,14,.,TRBJ1-2,.,TGCGCCAGCAGCCAGATAAAGGATTTCGATGGCTACACCTTC,CASSQIKDFDGYTF
TRBV28,13,TRBD1,TRBJ1-1,.,TGTGCCAGCAGGCCACCAGGGGGCACTGAAGCTTTCTTT,CASRPPGGTEAFF
TRBV2,15,.,TRBJ2-3,.,TGTGCCAGCAGTGAGGAGGCGGCGAGCACAGATACGCAGTATTTT,CASSEEAASTDTQYF
TRBV5-5,16,.,TRBJ1-4,.,TGTGCCAGCAGCTTGTTAGGGGTAGCTTTCGATGAAAAACTGTTTTTT,CASSLLGVAFDEKLFF
TRBV11-2,15,TRBD1,TRBJ1-6,.,TGTGCCAGCAGCTTGACAGGGTTTGGGAATTCACCCCTCCACTTT,CASSLTGFGNSPLHF
TRBV6-1,13,TRBD1,TRBJ1-1,.,TGTGCCAGCAGTGATACAGGGGTAGCTGAAGCTTTCTTT,CASSDTGVAEAFF
TRBV6-5,11,.,TRBJ1-4,.,TGTGCCAGCGGTTCTAATGAAAAACTGTTTTTT,CASGSNEKLFF
TRBV29-1,11,.,TRBJ2-3,once,TGCAGCGTCCCGTCTACAGATACGCAGTATTTT,CSVPSTDTQYF
TRBV30,11,.,TRBJ2-1,few,TGTGCCTGGAGTGGGGGGCATGAGCAGTTCTTC,CAWSGGHEQFF
TRBV29-1,13,.,TRBJ1-3,.,TGCAGCGTGACACAGGGTGCTGGAAACACCATATATTTT,CSVTQGAGNTIYF
TRBV6-1,15,.,TRBJ1-5,.,TGTGCCAGCAGTGAATCCCGGGGAACGGGGCAGCCCCAGCATTTT,CASSESRGTGQPQHF
TRBV4-1,15,.,TRBJ1-2,.,TGCGCCAGCAGCCAAGCCCCGGCCAGGGTAGACGGCTACACCTTC,CASSQAPARVDGYTF
TRBV7-9,16,.,TRBJ2-1,.,TGTGCCAGCAGCTTAATCGGGCCGGGCTCCTACAATGAGCAGTTCTTC,CASSLIGPGSYNEQFF
TRBV28,16,TRBD1,TRBJ1-6,.,TGTGCCAGCAGTTTAAAAGGGACAGGGGCCCCATCGGGCCTCCACTTT,CASSLKGTGAPSGLHF
TRBV27,13,.,TRBJ2-7,once,TGTGCCAGCAGTTTTTCGGACGGTTACGAGCAGTACTTC,CASSFSDGYEQYF
TRBV7-8,15,.,TRBJ1-5,.,TGTGCCAGCAGCTCGGACGGCTATAGCAATCAGCCCCAGCATTTT,CASSSDGYSNQPQHF
TRBV27,14,TRBD1,TRBJ2-5,once,TGTGCCAGCATGAAACAGGGGGTCCAAGAGACCCAGTACTTC,CASMKQGVQETQYF
TRBV10-2,16,.,TRBJ2-7,.,TGCGCCAGCAGTGAGGTGGGGCGGGGTCATTCCTACGAGCAGTACTTC,CASSEVGRGHSYEQYF
TRBV25-1,10,.,TRBJ1-2,.,TGTGCCTCAGAGTCTGGGGGCTACACCTTC,CASESGGYTF
TRBV19,15,.,TRBJ1-5,.,TGTGCCAGTAGTATAGATATGAGCACCAATCAGCCCCAGCATTTT,CASSIDMSTNQPQHF
TRBV6-5,15,.,TRBJ1-4,.,TGTGCCAGCAGTTACACAGAGGCCATGAATGAAAAACTGTTTTTT,CASSYTEAMNEKLFF